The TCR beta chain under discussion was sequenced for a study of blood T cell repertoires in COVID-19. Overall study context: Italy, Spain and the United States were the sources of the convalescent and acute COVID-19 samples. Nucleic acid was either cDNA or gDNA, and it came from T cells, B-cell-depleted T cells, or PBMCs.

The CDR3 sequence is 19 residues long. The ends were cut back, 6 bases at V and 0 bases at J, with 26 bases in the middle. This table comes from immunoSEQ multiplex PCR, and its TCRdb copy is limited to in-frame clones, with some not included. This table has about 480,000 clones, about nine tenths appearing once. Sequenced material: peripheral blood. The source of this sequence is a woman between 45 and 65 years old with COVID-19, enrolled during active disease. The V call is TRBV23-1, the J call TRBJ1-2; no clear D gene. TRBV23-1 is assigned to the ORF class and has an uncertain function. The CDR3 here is CASRFGLPAPVGSNYGYTF. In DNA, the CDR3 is TGCGCCAGCAGATTTGGACTACCAGCGCCCGTTGGCTCTAACTATGGCTACACCTTC.